This T cell receptor beta chain derives from a study of read filtering for tumor transcriptome and immune sequencing. Study overall: The cohort had more than 16 men and around 15 women aged about 45 to 90, mean roughly 65 years. IR-seq gave about 3.5 to 10.27 million TCR reads per sample; RNA-seq gave about 80 to 1,400.

Molecular barcoded adaptors covering alpha/delta and beta/gamma chains were used on roughly 400 ng RNA. Each CDR3 protein is one row after TCRdb ran MiXCR on the reads. The data contain around 140,000 distinct CDR3 sequences, about 13% of them singletons. V dropped 4 bases and J dropped 2; count of bases not matched to a gene: 7. CDR1 and CDR2 (germline): LGHDT, YNNKEL (reference sequence). The CDR3 has 16 residues. Findings of the study overall: This fraction held mixed bone marrow immune cells after CD138-negative sorting. RNA-seq captured clonotypes less deeply and reliably than IR-seq.

About this clonotype: Its antigen is as yet unknown.

The sequence was obtained from a donor over 35 with multiple myeloma. The chain recombines TRBV3-1 with TRBJ1-2, with 10 bases lining up with TRBD1. Material: a population of CD138-negative cells sorted from bone marrow. The CDR3 sequence: CASSRKPGQGNYGYTF. The CDR3 region has the DNA TGTGCCAGCAGCCGTAAACCGGGACAGGGGAACTATGGCTACACCTTC.